Each of the 12 T cell receptor beta chains below was sequenced from the same sample in a study of blood T cell repertoires in COVID-19 (dated by TCRdb to about 2020). Library prep was done by the immunoSEQ multiplex PCR assay. TCRdb re-hosts the immuneACCESS table, in-frame sequences only. Its copies lack some clones; in the studies checked, an unresolved V gene accounts for under half of them, and the cause for the rest is not known. Here the sample has roughly 400,000 clones; about 86% occur a single time. Together, the top ten hold approximately 9.3% of the sample. Sequencing was carried out using PBMCs or T cells enriched from blood (not recorded which). Receptors were obtained from a woman in her forties or fifties who had recovered from COVID-19.

The rearrangement links TRBV6-5 to TRBJ1-2; TRBD1 is a possible D gene (5 bases). Deletions cut 5 bases from V and 4 bases from J, with 14 bases between. From germline, CDR1 is MNHEY and CDR2 SVGAGI. The CDR3 is made up of 14 amino acids. The DNA for the CDR3 is TGTGCCAGCAGTCGAGATCAGGGTCGCTATGGCTACACCTTC. Protein: CASSRDQGRYGYTF.

In its sample, this clone was seen a few times. The rearrangement links TRBV7-2 to TRBJ1-2, with D hard to call. The V gene lost 2 bases and the J gene lost 7 bases, with 14 bases spanning the gap. This CDR3 is 14 amino acids long. Germline CDR1 SGHTA, CDR2 FQGNSA. The CDR3 DNA follows: TGTGCCAGCAGCTTATGGGCCGTCAGTTCTGGCTACACCTTC. It translates to CASSLWAVSSGYTF.

The rearrangement joins TRBV6-1 to TRBJ2-7; D is perhaps TRBD2 (6 bases). V lost 3 bases and J lost 3, with 12 bases in between. This CDR3 has 14 amino acids. CDR1 and CDR2 (germline): MNHNS, SASEGT. The CDR3 is CASSEGRTYYEQYF. The CDR3 DNA is TGTGCCAGCAGTGAGGGGAGGACGTACTACGAGCAGTACTTC.

V usage is TRBV6-2 or TRBV6-3 and J usage is TRBJ1-1; D ambiguous. V shed 2 bases and J shed 3 bases, with 22 bases lying between them. Per germline, CDR1 MNHEY and CDR2 SVGEGT. The CDR3 is 18 amino acids. As DNA, the CDR3 is TGTGCCAGCAGTTACCGGGGTCTGGCAGAAGATAGGGACACTGAAGCTTTCTTT. Amino acid sequence: CASSYRGLAEDRDTEAFF.

The table lists this clone with a few counts. This rearrangement joins TRBV6-5 to TRBJ1-2, with 7 bases matching TRBD1. With V trimmed by 6 bases and J by 3 bases, 10 bases remained unmatched. The CDR3 consists of 15 residues. CDR1 MNHEY and CDR2 SVGAGI come from the germline V gene. The CDR3 here is CASRRTQGRDYGYTF. DNA for the CDR3: TGTGCCAGCAGGCGAACACAGGGGCGAGACTATGGCTACACCTTC.

The chain carries TRBV5-1 and TRBJ1-4; no clear D. V was trimmed by 0 bases and J by 8 bases, leaving 11 bases between them. Germline CDR1 reads SGHRS; CDR2 reads YFSETQ. The CDR3 has 14 residues. The CDR3 spells CASSLAQVNEKLFF. CDR3 nucleotides: TGCGCCAGCAGCTTGGCCCAGGTGAACGAAAAACTGTTTTTT.

This chain uses TRBV6-4 with TRBJ1-1; unclear D gene. Trimming took off 2 bases at V and 6 bases at J, with 13 bases between the two ends. The CDR3 runs to 14 residues. The germline V gene has CDR1 MRHNA and CDR2 SNTAGT. The CDR3: CASSDVGKLAEAFF. As DNA, the CDR3 is TGTGCCAGCAGTGACGTCGGTAAACTGGCTGAAGCTTTCTTT.

This chain links TRBV19 with TRBJ1-2, with 7 bases aligning to TRBD1. CDR1 and CDR2 from the germline V gene are LNHDA and SQIVND (reference sequence). Trimming cost V 3 bases and J 7 bases; bases outside gene matches: 5. The CDR3 is made up of 13 amino acids. In nucleotides, the CDR3 is TGTGCCAGTAGTATTGGACAGGAGGGTGGCTACACCTTC. It is translated as CASSIGQEGGYTF.

The J gene is TRBJ2-7, the V gene TRBV2; tentative D call: TRBD1 (5 bases). With 6 bases removed from V and 2 bases from J, the gap between germline ends came to 11 bases. The CDR3 spans 13 residues. CDR1 and CDR2 from the germline V gene are SNHLY and FYNNEI. This CDR3 reads CASSREITYEQYF. The CDR3 DNA follows: TGTGCCAGCAGCAGGGAAATCACCTACGAGCAGTACTTC.

The rearrangement joins TRBV2 to TRBJ1-6, with a tentative D call TRBD1 (5 bases). The CDR3 covers 13 residues. Germline lookup yields CDR1 SNHLY and CDR2 FYNNEI. Between the trimmed V and J ends, which lost 6 bases and 6 bases, there was a span of 9 bases. The CDR3 here is CASSRDFNSPLHF. The CDR3 DNA is TGTGCCAGCAGCCGGGACTTTAATTCACCCCTCCACTTT.

The chain uses TRBV6-5 and TRBJ2-7, with 7 bases fitting TRBD1. CDR1 and CDR2 (germline): MNHEY, SVGAGI. The CDR3 covers 12 residues. The V and J ends lost 11 bases and 5 bases, in that order; junction bases with no gene match: 9. CDR3 protein: CAQGVEVHEQYF. The CDR3 DNA reads as TGTGCCCAGGGGGTGGAGGTTCACGAGCAGTACTTC.

This sequence joins TRBV14 and TRBJ2-6; 12 bases are a match to TRBD1. The CDR3 covers 21 residues. The V gene end was trimmed by 7 bases and the J gene end by 0 bases; junction bases not matched to a gene: 16. The V gene's germline CDR1 is SGHDN and CDR2 FVKESK. This CDR3 is CASTNPGTGGCPPSGANVLTF. CDR3 sequence (DNA): TGTGCCAGCACCAACCCCGGGACAGGGGGCTGCCCCCCCTCTGGGGCCAACGTCCTGACTTTC.